The 21 T cell receptor beta chains presented below share a single source sample, sequenced in a study of STAT3 mutations in large granular lymphocyte leukemia. Study conclusions and caveats: At least one immunodominant TCR beta clonotype appeared in every T-cell large granular lymphocyte leukemia patient.

Their specific antigens are unknown. Method: immunoSEQ multiplex PCR; TCRdb's copy keeps in-frame clones and lacks some. The table includes 9,500 to 13,000 clones, approximately 90% detected once. Source material: peripheral blood mononuclear cells. These receptors came from a man aged 55 to 70 with T-cell large granular lymphocyte leukemia. Some clones in this sample may be carry-over from other donors' samples.

Here the CDR3 reads CATSNPDGGTGDRGPRGYTF. Here the CDR3 DNA reads TGTGCCACCAGCAATCCCGACGGAGGGACAGGGGATCGGGGTCCTCGCGGCTACACCTTC. The genes are TRBV15 and TRBJ1-2; 10 positions agree with TRBD1. Germline V CDR1 and CDR2: LNHNV, YYDKDF (reference sequence). The V segment lost 4 bases and the J segment 8 bases; nucleotides outside the gene matches: 25. The CDR3 sequence is 20 residues long. The complete variable domain, with remaining parts taken from reference TRBV15 and TRBJ1-2, reads DAMVIQNPRYQVTQFGKPVTLSCSQTLNHNVMYWYQQKSSQAPKLLFHYYDKDFNNEADTPDNFQSRRPNTSFCFLDIRSPGLGDTAMYLCATSNPDGGTGDRGPRGYTFGSGTRLTVV.

The chain recombines TRBV4-1 with TRBJ2-3, with 13 bases matching TRBD2. Losses at the gene ends were 3 bases for V and 0 bases for J; bases not matched to a gene: 3. The CDR3 is 17 residues long. Germline V gene lookup returns CDR1 MGHRA and CDR2 YSYEKL. CDR3 sequence: CASSQSGLAGSTDTQYF. CDR3 nucleotides: TGCGCCAGCAGCCAGTCGGGACTAGCGGGGAGCACAGATACGCAGTATTTT.

The chain is built from TRBV30 and TRBJ2-6; TRBD1 aligns across 12 bases. Per germline, CDR1 GTSNPN and CDR2 SVGIG (reference sequence). The V gene end was trimmed by 8 bases and the J gene end by 4 bases; junction bases not matched to a gene: 9. The CDR3 runs 16 residues. As DNA, the CDR3 is TGTGCCGGGGTGGGACAGGGGGCGCGAGGGGCCAACGTCCTGACTTTC. It yields the protein CAGVGQGARGANVLTF.

The chain is built from TRBV14 and TRBJ2-7; 7 bases fit TRBD2. The germline V gene encodes CDR1 SGHDN and CDR2 FVKESK. The CDR3 has 15 residues. J gave up 2 bases and V 1 base, and 5 bases lay outside the gene matches. CDR3 nucleotide sequence: TGTGCCAGCAGCCAAGCGAGCGGGGTCCCCTACGAGCAGTACTTC. It specifies CASSQASGVPYEQYF.

This clone was seen once. The junction shows a germline mismatch at one end, possibly a read error. This sequence joins TRBV2 and TRBJ2-5, with D perhaps matching TRBD1 or TRBD2 (5 bases each). This CDR3 comprises 15 residues. Germline V gene sequence: CDR1 SNHLY, CDR2 FYNNEI. The CDR3 DNA follows: TGTGCCAGCAGGCGCTACGGCCTAGATGGGGGAACTTATGACTTC. This translates into CASRRYGLDGGTYDF.

This chain joins TRBV6-5 and TRBJ2-7, with unresolved D. The V and J ends lost 0 bases and 4 bases respectively, with 13 bases between them. Per germline, CDR1 MNHEY and CDR2 SVGAGI. The CDR3 spans 15 residues. As DNA, the CDR3 is TGTGCCAGCAGTTACTCGGCTTTGGGCTCATACGAGCAGTACTTC. Its translation: CASSYSALGSYEQYF.

The chain has TRBV19 and TRBJ2-5; D gene uncertain. CDR3 length: 14 residues. Germline V gene sequence: CDR1 LNHDA, CDR2 SQIVND (reference sequence). V gave up 3 bases and J gave up 1 base, with 9 bases separating them. CDR3 loop: CASSISWGQETQYF. For the CDR3, the DNA is TGTGCCAGTAGTATCTCATGGGGCCAAGAGACCCAGTACTTC.

The chain links TRBV5-1 to TRBJ1-3; no reliable D call. CDR1 and CDR2 (germline): SGHRS, YFSETQ. This CDR3 region has 15 residues. Deletions cut 4 bases from V and 0 bases from J, with 11 bases between. This CDR3 is CASSPGSSSGNTIYF. CDR3 DNA sequence: TGCGCCAGCAGCCCCGGGAGTAGCTCTGGAAACACCATATATTTT. Together with reference TRBV5-1 and TRBJ1-3, the CDR3 gives the full variable domain: KAGVTQTPRYLIKTRGQQVTLSCSPISGHRSVSWYQQTPGQGLQFLFEYFSETQRNKGNFPGRFSGRQFSNSRSEMNVSTLELGDSALYLCASSPGSSSGNTIYFGEGSWLTVV.

The chain has TRBV6-5 and TRBJ2-7; D is uncertain. Trimming took 4 bases from V and 2 from J, leaving 9 bases between them. The V gene's germline CDR1 is MNHEY and CDR2 SVGAGI. The CDR3 loop spans 13 amino acids. Here the CDR3 reads CASSLDVTYEQYF. The CDR3 coding sequence is TGTGCCAGCAGTTTGGACGTTACCTACGAGCAGTACTTC.

The V and J genes are TRBV19 and TRBJ2-2; 9 bases match TRBD2. The CDR3 has 15 residues. The germline V gene encodes CDR1 LNHDA and CDR2 SQIVND (reference sequence). J was trimmed by 6 bases and V by 6 bases; bases with no gene match: 8. The chain's CDR3 is CASRELAGVAGELFF. The CDR3 coding sequence is TGTGCCAGTAGAGAATTAGCGGGAGTAGCCGGGGAGCTGTTTTTT.

This clone was found once. This chain connects TRBV28 to TRBJ2-3, with D possibly being TRBD2 (7 bases). There are 15 residues in the CDR3. Between the trimmed V and J ends, which lost 8 bases and 5 bases, there was a span of 20 bases. Germline values: CDR1 MDHEN, CDR2 SYDVKM. The CDR3 DNA sequence: TGTGCCAGCTCGGGGGCAGGGAGCGGGGTAGATACGCAGTATTTT. Translated: CASSGAGSGVDTQYF.

The chain combines TRBV7-9 with TRBJ1-2; 10 bases agree with TRBD1. With V trimmed by 4 bases and J by 6 bases, 2 bases remained unmatched. The germline V gene has CDR1 SEHNR and CDR2 FQNEAQ (reference sequence). CDR3 length equals 13 residues. CDR3 region: CASSYGTGDGYTF. As DNA, the CDR3 is TGTGCCAGCAGCTACGGGACAGGGGATGGCTACACCTTC.

The rearrangement joins TRBV19 to TRBJ2-7, with TRBD1 as a possible D gene (6 bases). V lost 8 bases and J lost 0, with 14 bases in between. CDR3 length: 14 amino acids. CDR1 LNHDA and CDR2 SQIVND come from the germline V gene (reference sequence). CDR3: CASGDKFGSYEQYF. The CDR3 nucleotides are TGTGCCAGTGGGGACAAATTTGGCTCCTACGAGCAGTACTTC.

The V call is TRBV2, the J call TRBJ1-3; D perhaps matches TRBD1 (5 bases). Germline V gene data show CDR1 as SNHLY and CDR2 as FYNNEI. CDR3 length: 16 residues. The V and J ends lost 1 base and 1 base respectively, with 11 bases between them. This chain's CDR3 is CASSEGGAGSGNTIYF. The DNA for the CDR3 is TGTGCCAGCAGTGAAGGGGGAGCAGGGTCTGGAAACACCATATATTTT.

The chain uses TRBV4-1 and TRBJ2-5; D might be TRBD1 (8 bases). V gave up 2 bases and J gave up 7 bases, with 14 bases separating them. Germline V gene lookup returns CDR1 MGHRA and CDR2 YSYEKL. The length of the CDR3 is 14 residues. The CDR3 DNA is TGCGCCAGCAGCCAACAGGACAGGGAGGGGACCCAGTACTTC. Amino acids: CASSQQDREGTQYF.

The genes are TRBV10-3 and TRBJ2-1; no clear D. CDR1 is ENHRY, CDR2 SYGVKD, per germline. The CDR3 sequence is 11 residues long. Trimming cost V 2 bases and J 10 bases, with 6 bases left between them. The CDR3 DNA reads TGTGCCATCAGTGAGAACGTGGAGCAGTTCTTC. Translation gives CAISENVEQFF.

This clone was seen just once. V is TRBV21-1 and J is TRBJ2-7; TRBD2 was called by the table and not checked on the DNA. TRBV21-1 is labeled a pseudogene. The CDR3 contains 12 residues. CDR3 sequence reads: CGGEASSYEQYF. In DNA, the CDR3 is TGCGGGGGGGAGGCCTCCTCCTACGAGCAGTACTTC.

The genes are TRBV20-1 and TRBJ2-1; possibly TRBD1 or TRBD2 for D (5 bases each). V was shortened by 6 bases and J by 10 bases, with 10 bases between the two germline ends. Germline loops: CDR1 DFQATT, CDR2 SNEGSKA (reference sequence). The CDR3 contains 10 residues. The chain's CDR3 is CSATEGEQFF. For the CDR3, the DNA is TGCAGTGCGACTGAGGGGGAGCAGTTCTTC.

V gene TRBV20-1 combines with J gene TRBJ2-5, with D possibly matching TRBD2 (6 bases). The germline V and J ends were trimmed by 5 bases and 4 bases, with 8 bases remaining between them. CDR3 length: 11 residues. Germline CDR1 is DFQATT and CDR2 is SNEGSKA (reference sequence). CDR3 amino acids: CSAPAGETQYF. CDR3 sequence (DNA): TGCAGTGCTCCAGCGGGAGAGACCCAGTACTTC.

This clone was counted only a few times. The rearrangement links TRBV5-4 to TRBJ2-6, with 9 nucleotides matching TRBD1. Germline loops: CDR1 SGHNT, CDR2 YYREEE (reference sequence). V was pared by 2 bases and J by 1 base, with 4 bases of the junction left unmatched. The CDR3 consists of 17 residues. CDR3 region: CASSLGTGLSGANVLTF. In DNA form, the CDR3 reads TGTGCCAGCAGCTTAGGGACAGGGCTATCTGGGGCCAACGTCCTGACTTTC.

The rearrangement uses TRBV27 and TRBJ2-2; D is possibly TRBD1 or TRBD2 (5 bases each). V gave up 7 bases and J gave up 3 bases, with 12 bases separating them. Per the germline V gene, CDR1 is MNHEY and CDR2 is SMNVEV (reference sequence). The CDR3 has 14 amino acids. In DNA, the CDR3 is TGTGCCAGCACCCTGAGGGGATACACCGGGGAGCTGTTTTTT. Protein sequence: CASTLRGYTGELFF.